This TCR beta chain came from a study of CD8+ T cells in alopecia areata. Collection of lesional scalp punch biopsies and peripheral blood was performed in alopecia areata patients. Reverse transcribed after extraction, RNA yielded cDNA as the sequencing template. Some clones are missing from TCRdb's copy, which holds only in-frame ones; the method was immunoSEQ multiplex PCR. The sample shows about 110,000 clones, over 55% of them seen only once. CDR1 SGHAT and CDR2 FQNNGV come from the germline V gene. Trimming pared 5 bases from V and 2 bases from J, leaving 3 bases between. The CDR3 loop spans 11 amino acids.

Material: NKG2D-low CD8+ T cells sorted from blood. This TCR derives from a human donor with alopecia areata. The chain has TRBV11-2 and TRBJ1-1; no firm D call. CDR3 sequence (DNA): TGTGCCAGCAGCCGAAACACTGAAGCTTTCTTT. Protein product: CASSRNTEAFF.